Listed below are T cell receptor beta chains from one sample, sequenced in a study of a mutant IDH1 vaccine in newly diagnosed glioma. No antigen has been assigned to these receptors. Measured with immunoSEQ multiplex PCR; TCRdb has only the in-frame clones, and not every one. Found here are about 41,000 clones, approximately 92% of them singletons; the top ten hold around 1.5%. Sequencing used PBMCs, obtained from a glioma patient whose treatment included an IDH1 peptide vaccine. Receptors originate from a man aged 40-50 years with glioma. The conserved cysteine and the conserved F or W are not part of the CDR3 here.

v_gene: TRBV28
CDR3aa: ASSPRTRNQPQH

v_gene: TRBV6-1
CDR3aa: ASKIGKDSPLH

v_gene: TRBV29-1
CDR3aa: SAQGRLRTEAF

v_gene: TRBV27
CDR3aa: ASSHGTGNQPQH

v_gene: TRBV28
CDR3aa: AGRQALGDTQY

v_gene: TRBV5-4
CDR3aa: ASSLLAGGTDTQY

v_gene: TRBV28
CDR3aa: ASSPLRGWSYEQY

v_gene: TRBV6-5
CDR3aa: ASRLAGTTWETQY

v_gene: TRBV6-1
CDR3aa: ASSEGDQPQH

v_gene: TRBV5-4
CDR3aa: ASSLGPMSSYEQY

v_gene: TRBV7-9
CDR3aa: ASSLIGEPGNTIY

v_gene: TRBV10-3
CDR3aa: AISPGLAGLLPF

v_gene: TRBV23-1
CDR3aa: ASSQSTSGRAYNEQF

v_gene: TRBV7-9
CDR3aa: ASSSFGLAGGYEQF

v_gene: TRBV5-6
CDR3aa: ASSFPQGEAIGELF

v_gene: TRBV7-2
CDR3aa: ASSPLGQGATEAF

v_gene: TRBV6-1
CDR3aa: ASRRDIWYQPQH

v_gene: TRBV7-8
CDR3aa: ASSLRQGVKKNIQY

v_gene: TRBV18
CDR3aa: ASSPGDQPQH

v_gene: TRBV28
CDR3aa: ASSQTGQIRAF

v_gene: TRBV4-3
CDR3aa: ASSPLPGQALNEQF

v_gene: TRBV19
CDR3aa: ASSISTGRDTIY